Described below is a single T cell receptor (beta chain) sequence and its context. This entry comes from a study of blood T cell repertoires in COVID-19. Overall study context: Acute-phase and convalescent COVID-19 samples originated in the United States, Italy and Spain. T cells, B-cell-depleted T cells, or PBMCs provided the cDNA or gDNA that served as material.

Per the germline V gene, CDR1 is MNHNY and CDR2 is SVGAGI (reference sequence). The V segment lost 5 bases and the J segment 3 bases; nucleotides outside the gene matches: 15. The CDR3 totals 17 residues. The protocol was immunoSEQ multiplex PCR, while the TCRdb copy is restricted to in-frame clones and leaves out a portion. The sample has some 100,000 clones, around four fifths seen once. This clonotype originated in a man between 65 and 85 years old with active or convalescent COVID-19. The genes are TRBV6-6 and TRBJ2-7; 8 bases match TRBD1. The material sequenced was peripheral blood. In DNA, the CDR3 is TGTGCCAGCAGTCACGGACAGGGTCGGTCCGTATTCTACGAGCAGTACTTC. Translating gives CASSHGQGRSVFYEQYF.